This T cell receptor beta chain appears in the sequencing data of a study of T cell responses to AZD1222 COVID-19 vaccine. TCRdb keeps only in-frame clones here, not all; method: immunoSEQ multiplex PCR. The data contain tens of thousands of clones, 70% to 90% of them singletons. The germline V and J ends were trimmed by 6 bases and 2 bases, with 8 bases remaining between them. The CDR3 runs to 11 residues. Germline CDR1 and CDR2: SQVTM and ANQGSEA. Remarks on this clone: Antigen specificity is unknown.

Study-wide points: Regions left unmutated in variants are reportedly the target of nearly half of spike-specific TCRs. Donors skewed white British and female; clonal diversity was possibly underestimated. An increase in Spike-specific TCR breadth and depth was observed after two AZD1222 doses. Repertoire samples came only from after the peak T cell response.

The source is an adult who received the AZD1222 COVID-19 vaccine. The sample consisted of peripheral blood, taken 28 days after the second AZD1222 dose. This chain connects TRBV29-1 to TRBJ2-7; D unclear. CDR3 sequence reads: CSVWQTYEQYV. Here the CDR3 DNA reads TGCAGCGTCTGGCAGACCTACGAGCAGTACGTC.